This T cell receptor beta chain was recovered during a study of blood T cell repertoires in COVID-19. On the study more broadly: Sites across the United States, Italy and Spain contributed samples from acute and convalescent COVID-19. T cells, B-cell-depleted T cells, or PBMCs supplied cDNA or gDNA.

The CDR3 totals 14 residues. V was cut by 8 bases and J by 5 bases, with 15 bases left in between. CDR1 is MRHNA and CDR2 is SNTAGT in the germline V gene. Per the authors' pipeline: It was from reference gene primer amplification that nucleated cell counts were estimated. Some clones are missing from TCRdb's copy, which holds only in-frame ones; the method was immunoSEQ multiplex PCR. For V, J and clone size, that table is used; D and trimming come from the DNA. The table records under 120,000 clones, approximately 90% of them present only once. Sequences were obtained from peripheral blood. The TCR originated in a woman at least 80 years old with acute or convalescent COVID-19. J is TRBJ2-2 and V is TRBV6-4; perhaps TRBD2 as D (6 bases). The CDR3 DNA sequence: TGTGCCAGCTCGTCCCAGGGAGGTACCGGGGAGCTGTTTTTT. Translating it yields CASSSQGGTGELFF.